The 10 T cell receptor beta chains below all came from one sample that was sequenced in a study of identifying expanded T cells in peripheral blood. The method was immunoSEQ multiplex PCR; TCRdb's version includes in-frame clones alone and lacks a portion of them. The table includes about 91,000 clones, approximately 91% detected once. Sequenced input: blood. Every receptor here comes from a person aged 18 to 75 in good health.

The V call is TRBV28, the J call TRBJ1-5; D gene ambiguous. V shed 4 bases and J shed 0 bases, with 13 bases lying between them. This CDR3 is 16 amino acids long. Germline CDR1 reads MDHEN; CDR2 reads SYDVKM. The CDR3 spells CASSSQDGYSNQPQHF. CDR3 in DNA: TGTGCCAGCAGTTCTCAGGACGGATATAGCAATCAGCCCCAGCATTTT.

This clone was counted a single time. The rearrangement uses TRBV4-2 and TRBJ2-5, with 11 bases aligning to TRBD2. CDR1 is LGHNA, CDR2 YNFKEQ, per germline. The CDR3 has 17 residues. The V gene end was trimmed by 0 bases and the J gene end by 1 base; junction bases not matched to a gene: 4. The CDR3 loop reads CASSQELAGVGQETQYF. CDR3 sequence (DNA): TGTGCCAGCAGCCAAGAACTAGCGGGAGTCGGCCAAGAGACCCAGTACTTC.

CDR3 residues: CASSFGTGGSNEQFF. The CDR3, as DNA: TGCGCCAGCAGCTTCGGGACAGGGGGCTCCAATGAGCAGTTCTTC. V is TRBV5-1 and J is TRBJ2-1; 12 nucleotides line up with TRBD1. The germline V gene has CDR1 SGHRS and CDR2 YFSETQ. The V segment lost 2 bases and the J segment 6 bases; nucleotides outside the gene matches: 3. There are 15 residues in the CDR3.

The chain combines TRBV18 with TRBJ1-1, with a possible D match to TRBD1 (5 bases). The CDR3 contains 16 residues. The germline V gene has CDR1 KGHSH and CDR2 LQKENI. V gave up 2 bases and J gave up 3 bases, with 16 bases separating them. The CDR3 region has the DNA TGTGCCAGCTCACCAACTTCGGGGGGGGTATACACTGAAGCTTTCTTT. It specifies CASSPTSGGVYTEAFF. Full variable domain (missing parts from reference TRBV18 and TRBJ1-1): NAGVMQNPRHLVRRRGQEARLRCSPMKGHSHVYWYRQLPEEGLKFMVYLQKENIIDESGMPKERFSAEFPKEGPSILRIQQVVRGDSAAYFCASSPTSGGVYTEAFFGQGTRLTVV.

V gene TRBV9 combines with J gene TRBJ1-2; 8 nucleotides match TRBD1. The germline V gene encodes CDR1 SGDLS and CDR2 YYNGEE. Trimming took 5 bases from V and 5 from J; bases not matched to a gene: 11. This CDR3 contains 15 residues. CDR3 region: CASSGGSGGVYGYTF. The CDR3 nucleotides are TGTGCCAGCAGTGGCGGCTCAGGGGGCGTGTATGGCTACACCTTC.

The chain is built from TRBV27 and TRBJ2-3, with 9 nucleotides matching TRBD2. CDR1 MNHEY and CDR2 SMNVEV come from the germline V gene (reference sequence). The V and J ends lost 7 bases and 4 bases, in that order; junction bases with no gene match: 9. This CDR3 is 15 amino acids long. CDR3 sequence reads: CASKGRTSDPDTQYF. CDR3 nucleotide sequence: TGTGCCAGCAAGGGGCGGACTAGCGATCCAGATACGCAGTATTTT.

V usage is TRBV7-3 and J usage is TRBJ2-1; 10 positions match TRBD2. Germline V gives CDR1 SGHTA, CDR2 FQGTGA. After removal of 3 bases from V and 7 bases from J, the junction contained 9 bases not matched to a gene. This CDR3 has 16 amino acids. Here the CDR3 DNA reads TGTGCCAGCAGCTTGTCTAGCGGGGGCCTTGGTAATGAGCAGTTCTTC. Amino acids: CASSLSSGGLGNEQFF.

This sequence joins TRBV29-1 and TRBJ2-6; D perhaps matches TRBD1 (7 bases). Trimming stripped 0 bases from V and 2 bases from J, with 14 bases between. Germline assignment: CDR1 SQVTM and CDR2 ANQGSEA. The CDR3 is 17 residues long. The CDR3, as DNA: TGCAGCGTTGAAGATCTTGTCAGGGGGGCTGGGGCCAACGTCCTGACTTTC. Its translation is CSVEDLVRGAGANVLTF.

The gene calls are TRBV18 and TRBJ2-2, with D uncertain. Germline lookup yields CDR1 KGHSH and CDR2 LQKENI. The length of the CDR3 is 15 residues. The V end was cut by 2 bases, the J end by 5 bases, with 12 bases between. The chain's CDR3 is CASSPSSTLTGELFF. As DNA, the CDR3 is TGTGCCAGCTCACCATCGTCTACTCTGACCGGGGAGCTGTTTTTT. Full variable domain (rest looked up from reference TRBV18 and TRBJ2-2): NAGVMQNPRHLVRRRGQEARLRCSPMKGHSHVYWYRQLPEEGLKFMVYLQKENIIDESGMPKERFSAEFPKEGPSILRIQQVVRGDSAAYFCASSPSSTLTGELFFGEGSRLTVL.

This sequence joins TRBV19 and TRBJ1-1, with TRBD1 matching over 10 bases. Germline trimming cut 3 bases from V and 0 bases from J; bases unmatched to any gene: 16. CDR3 length: 20 residues. CDR1 is LNHDA and CDR2 is SQIVND in the germline V gene (reference sequence). The CDR3 DNA sequence: TGTGCCAGTAGTATGACGGCGGGACAGGGGAATAGGAACATGAACACTGAAGCTTTCTTT. It specifies CASSMTAGQGNRNMNTEAFF.